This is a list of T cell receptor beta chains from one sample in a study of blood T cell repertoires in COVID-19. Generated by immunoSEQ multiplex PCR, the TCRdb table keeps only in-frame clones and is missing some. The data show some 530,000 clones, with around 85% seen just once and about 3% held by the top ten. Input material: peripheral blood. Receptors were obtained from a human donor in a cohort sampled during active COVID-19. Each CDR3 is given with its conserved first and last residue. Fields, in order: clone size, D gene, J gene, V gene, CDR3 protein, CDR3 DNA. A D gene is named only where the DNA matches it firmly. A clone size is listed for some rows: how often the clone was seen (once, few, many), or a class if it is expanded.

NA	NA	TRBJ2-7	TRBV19	CASGRQGNYEQYF	TGTGCCAGTGGTCGGCAGGGAAACTACGAGCAGTACTTC
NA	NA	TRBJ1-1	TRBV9	CASSVGGHTEAFF	TGTGCCAGCAGCGTAGGAGGGCACACTGAAGCTTTCTTT
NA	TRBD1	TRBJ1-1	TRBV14	CASSRGQAPNTEAFF	TGTGCCAGCAGCCGAGGACAGGCCCCGAACACTGAAGCTTTCTTT
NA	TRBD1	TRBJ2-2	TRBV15	CATSTAGGDPGELFF	TGTGCCACCTCCACGGCAGGGGGCGACCCCGGGGAGCTGTTTTTT
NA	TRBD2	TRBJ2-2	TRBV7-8	CASSLGSGRTGELFF	TGTGCCAGCAGCTTAGGTAGCGGGAGGACCGGGGAGCTGTTTTTT
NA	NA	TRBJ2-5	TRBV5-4	CASSLRRGVQETQYF	TGTGCCAGCAGCTTGAGGCGGGGAGTGCAAGAGACCCAGTACTTC
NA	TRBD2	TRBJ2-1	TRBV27	CASSSGLAAYNEQFF	TGTGCCAGCAGTTCTGGACTAGCGGCCTACAATGAGCAGTTCTTC
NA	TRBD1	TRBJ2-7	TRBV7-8	CASSPRRDRSYEQYF	TGTGCCAGCAGCCCCCGACGGGACAGGTCCTACGAGCAGTACTTC
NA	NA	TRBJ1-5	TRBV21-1	CASSKKPVLSNQPQHF	TGTGCCAGCAGCAAAAAACCGGTATTAAGCAATCAGCCCCAGCATTTT
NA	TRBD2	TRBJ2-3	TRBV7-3	CASSLSGRERQYF	TGTGCCAGCAGCTTATCAGGGAGGGAAAGGCAGTATTTT
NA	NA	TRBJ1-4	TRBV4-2	CASRDTGSTNEKLFF	TGTGCCAGCAGGGACACAGGGTCAACTAATGAAAAACTGTTTTTT
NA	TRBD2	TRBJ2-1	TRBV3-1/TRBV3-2	CASSRGLAGDYNEQFF	TGTGCCAGCAGCCGGGGACTAGCGGGAGATTACAATGAGCAGTTCTTC
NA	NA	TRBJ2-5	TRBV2	CASREDYLQETQYF	TGTGCCAGCAGGGAGGACTACTTACAAGAGACCCAGTACTTC
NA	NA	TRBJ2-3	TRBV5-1	CASSFGLSGSTDTQYF	TGCGCCAGCAGCTTTGGACTCAGCGGTAGCACAGATACGCAGTATTTT
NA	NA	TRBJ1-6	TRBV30	CAGENRDHSPLHF	TGTGCCGGCGAGAACAGGGATCATTCACCCCTCCACTTT
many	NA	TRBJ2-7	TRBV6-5	CASNPQGRYYEQYF	TGTGCCAGCAATCCACAGGGGAGGTACTACGAGCAGTACTTC
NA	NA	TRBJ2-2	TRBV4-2	CASSPGTPNTGELFF	TGTGCCAGCAGCCCCGGGACACCGAACACCGGGGAGCTGTTTTTT
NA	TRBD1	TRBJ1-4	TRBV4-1	CASSQEDRERLFF	TGCGCCAGCAGCCAAGAGGACAGGGAAAGGCTGTTTTTT
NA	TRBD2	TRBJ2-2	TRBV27	CASSLLGGRDAARELFF	TGTGCCAGCAGTTTACTAGGAGGGAGGGACGCGGCGCGGGAGCTGTTTTTT
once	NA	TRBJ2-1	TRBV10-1	CASSLRPRDNEQFF	TGCGCCAGCAGCCTCCGGCCCAGGGACAATGAGCAGTTCTTC
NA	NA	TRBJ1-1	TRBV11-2	CASSLGSGALSTEAFF	TGTGCCAGCAGCCTTGGGTCAGGGGCTCTGAGCACTGAAGCTTTCTTT
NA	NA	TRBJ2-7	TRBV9	CASSVVGLSYEQYF	TGTGCCAGCAGCGTAGTTGGACTTTCCTACGAGCAGTACTTC
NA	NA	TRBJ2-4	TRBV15	CATSRDRSVNIQYF	TGTGCCACCAGCAGAGATCGATCAGTAAACATTCAGTACTTC
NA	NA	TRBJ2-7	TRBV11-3	CAAEARSYEQYF	TGTGCCGCGGAAGCTCGCTCCTACGAGCAGTACTTC
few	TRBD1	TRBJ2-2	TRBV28	CASSFGQGASGELFF	TGTGCCAGCAGTTTCGGACAGGGGGCTAGCGGGGAGCTGTTTTTT
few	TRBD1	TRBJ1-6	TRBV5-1	CASSLGQGNSPLHF	TGCGCCAGCAGCTTGGGACAGGGGAATTCACCCCTCCACTTT
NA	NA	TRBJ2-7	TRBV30	CAWTQGGSTYF	TGTGCCTGGACCCAAGGAGGTAGCACCTACTTC
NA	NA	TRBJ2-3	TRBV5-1	CASSLPRDTQYF	TGCGCCAGCAGCTTACCCCGGGATACGCAGTATTTT
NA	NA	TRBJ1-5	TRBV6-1	CASSEANPEQNQHF	TGTGCCAGCAGTGAAGCGAATCCTGAGCAAAACCAGCATTTT
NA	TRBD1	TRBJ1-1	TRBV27	CASSHPGQGNTEAFF	TGTGCCAGCAGTCACCCCGGACAGGGGAACACTGAAGCTTTCTTT
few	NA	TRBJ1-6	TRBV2	CASSGRVWDSPLHF	TGTGCCAGCAGCGGGAGAGTGTGGGATTCACCCCTCCACTTT
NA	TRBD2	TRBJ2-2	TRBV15	CATKEGSGRNTGELFF	TGTGCCACCAAGGAAGGTAGCGGGAGGAACACCGGGGAGCTGTTTTTT
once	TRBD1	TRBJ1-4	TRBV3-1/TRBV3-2	CASSQRDRNEKLFF	TGTGCCAGCAGTCAAAGGGACAGGAATGAAAAACTGTTTTTT
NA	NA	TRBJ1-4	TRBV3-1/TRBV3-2	CASSQDLGAGKLFF	TGTGCCAGCAGCCAAGATCTAGGGGCAGGGAAACTGTTTTTT
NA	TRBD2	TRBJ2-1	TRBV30	CAWRLAGGRDEQFF	TGTGCCTGGAGACTAGCGGGAGGCAGGGATGAGCAGTTCTTC
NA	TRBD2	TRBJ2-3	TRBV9	CASSATFLAGGTDTQYF	TGTGCCAGCAGCGCAACCTTTCTAGCGGGGGGCACAGATACGCAGTATTTT
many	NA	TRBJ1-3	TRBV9	CASSASQGSSGNTIYF	TGTGCCAGCAGCGCCTCACAGGGTTCCTCTGGAAACACCATATATTTT
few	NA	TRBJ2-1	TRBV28	CASSLPDIPSYNEQFF	TGTGCCAGCAGTTTACCCGACATCCCCTCCTACAATGAGCAGTTCTTC
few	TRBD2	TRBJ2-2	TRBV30	CAWETGLANTGELFF	TGTGCCTGGGAAACGGGACTAGCGAACACCGGGGAGCTGTTTTTT
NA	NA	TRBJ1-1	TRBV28	CASSLWQGGKNTEAFF	TGTGCCAGCAGTTTATGGCAGGGCGGAAAAAACACTGAAGCTTTCTTT
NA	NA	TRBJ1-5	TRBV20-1	CSASVPGGGGQPQHF	TGCAGTGCTAGTGTCCCCGGGGGGGGTGGTCAGCCCCAGCATTTT
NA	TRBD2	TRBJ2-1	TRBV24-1	CATSDPGLAGRNEQFF	TGTGCCACCAGTGATCCTGGGCTAGCGGGAAGGAATGAGCAGTTCTTC
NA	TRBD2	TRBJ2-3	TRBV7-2	CASSLNSGSGPDTQYF	TGTGCCAGCAGCCTGAATAGCGGGAGCGGGCCAGATACGCAGTATTTT
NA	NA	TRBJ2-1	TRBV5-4	CASSHGLTEYNEQFF	TGTGCCAGCAGCCACGGACTAACCGAATACAATGAGCAGTTCTTC